Reported below is one T cell receptor beta chain. Its antigen is currently unknown. One end of the junction fails to match germline, which may point to a read error. The germline gives CDR1 SSHAT, CDR2 FNYEAQ (reference sequence). The CDR3 has 16 amino acids. Patients in the study, people with chemo-refractory metastatic non-small-cell lung cancer, received focal radiation plus ipilimumab CTLA-4 blockade. Produced via immunoSEQ multiplex PCR; TCRdb's table is partial and in-frame only. This sample has more than 90,000 clones; around nine tenths occur once, and the top ten carry under 5.5%. These data originate in a study of radiotherapy plus CTLA-4 blockade in lung cancer. Findings and caveats of the study: Expansion in blood of tumor-derived TCR clones was seen after radiotherapy plus ipilimumab. Together with interferon-beta, which increased in serum after radiation, early dynamic changes in blood T cell clones were reportedly the best predictors of response.

The chain is built from TRBV7-7 and TRBJ1-3, with D unclear. The sequencing used peripheral blood, collected from a patient treated with radiotherapy plus ipilimumab. The sequence derives from a human donor with non-small cell lung cancer that progressed on radiotherapy plus ipilimumab. The CDR3 reads CASSLGTGGNGNTIYF. The CDR3 nucleotides are TGTGCTAGCAGCTTAGGAACCGGTGGGAACGGAAACACCATATATTTT.